The rows below give T cell receptor beta chains drawn from one sample of a study of a mutant IDH1 vaccine in newly diagnosed glioma. These TCRs' antigens remain unknown. Data came from immunoSEQ multiplex PCR; TCRdb stores just in-frame clones and leaves some out. The sample has some 25,000 clones; 82% are singletons. Sample: PBMCs, taken from a glioma patient whose treatment included an IDH1 peptide vaccine. These receptors were obtained from a man aged 35 to 55 with glioma. Some clones in this sample may be carry-over from other donors' samples. Both conserved end residues are part of each CDR3. The D gene is left open where the match is weak.

j_gene | v_gene | d_gene | CDR3aa
TRBJ2-3 | TRBV27 | TRBD2 | CASSFSSGGYPPTDTQYF
TRBJ1-5 | TRBV6-1 | TRBD1 | CASRGDRFNQPQHF
TRBJ1-3 | TRBV5-1 | TRBD1 | CASSSTGEASGNTIYF
TRBJ1-1 | TRBV29-1 | . | CSVDSRTEAFF
TRBJ2-2 | TRBV30 | . | CASSRGTGTGELFF
TRBJ1-1 | TRBV2 | . | CASSVRRTEAFF
TRBJ2-7 | TRBV15 | . | CATSRGGTEDEQYF
TRBJ1-6 | TRBV2 | . | CASRVRASSYNSPLHF
TRBJ1-2 | TRBV5-4 | . | CAYTGVANYGYTF
TRBJ1-1 | TRBV12-5 | TRBD1 | CASGLNRDRGAEAFF
TRBJ2-7 | TRBV5-1 | TRBD2 | CASSPSLTSGGAYEQYF
TRBJ1-4 | TRBV11-3 | . | CASSLSPRGDEKLFF
TRBJ1-1 | TRBV5-1 | TRBD1 | CASKRQGGDTEAFF
TRBJ1-1 | TRBV14 | . | CASSQGDRTEAFF
TRBJ1-2 | TRBV29-1 | . | CSVGRTENYGYTF
TRBJ2-1 | TRBV5-6 | TRBD2 | CASRWTSGGYYNEQFF
TRBJ2-5 | TRBV4-3 | . | CASSQEWLASQETQYF
TRBJ2-4 | TRBV5-1 | TRBD2 | CASSLDGGGRGNIQYF
TRBJ1-5 | TRBV6-1 | . | CASSEVANSNQPQHF
TRBJ1-1 | TRBV30 | . | CAWSVQRTPYGAEAFF
TRBJ1-2 | TRBV14 | TRBD1 | CASSQNRGDYGYTF
TRBJ1-1 | TRBV27 | . | CASSLRGRTEAFF
TRBJ1-5 | TRBV6-8 | . | CASSYSIPGLVSNQPQHF
TRBJ1-2 | TRBV29-1 | . | CSAAALLDTTLKGYTF
TRBJ1-5 | TRBV4-1 | TRBD1 | CASSLDRAYNQPQHF
TRBJ2-7 | TRBV18 | . | CASSPTGYEQYF